This T cell receptor (beta chain) was observed in a study of shared T cell receptors in the human thymus. The V end lost 2 bases, the J end lost 5 bases, and 10 bases lay between the germline ends. Germline V gene sequence: CDR1 SQVTM, CDR2 ANQGSEA. The CDR3 has 13 amino acids. Produced via immunoSEQ multiplex PCR; TCRdb's table is partial and in-frame only. The sample holds roughly 410,000 clones, more than 85% seen once. Sequencing used thymocytes. The origin of this receptor is a human donor. The chain is built from TRBV29-1 and TRBJ2-1; perhaps TRBD1 as D (5 bases). The CDR3 sequence: CSVEKAGHNEQFF. The CDR3 DNA reads TGCAGCGTTGAAAAAGCAGGGCACAATGAGCAGTTCTTC.